This passage covers 14 T cell receptor beta chains from one sample sequenced in a study of blood T cell repertoires in COVID-19. Produced via immunoSEQ multiplex PCR; TCRdb's table is partial and in-frame only. Here the sample spans 110,000 to 150,000 clones, about 84% being singletons. The sample consisted of PBMCs or T cells enriched from blood (not recorded which). These receptor sequences come from a woman under 30 who had been exposed to COVID-19.

This chain connects TRBV28 to TRBJ1-2, with D possibly TRBD1 on 6 matching bases. Germline V gene lookup returns CDR1 MDHEN and CDR2 SYDVKM. The ends were cut back, 7 bases at V and 5 bases at J, with 14 bases in the middle. CDR3 length equals 13 residues. CDR3 protein: CASTSSQGYGYTF. CDR3 DNA sequence: TGTGCCAGCACCTCTTCCCAGGGGTATGGCTACACCTTC.

The V call is TRBV7-2, the J call TRBJ1-4, with a tentative D call TRBD1 (5 bases). V lost 0 bases and J 8 bases, leaving 7 bases between the germline ends. Germline V gene data show CDR1 as SGHTA and CDR2 as FQGNSA. This CDR3 region has 13 residues. In DNA form, the CDR3 reads TGTGCCAGCAGCTTAGCTACAGGAGAAAAACTGTTTTTT. Translating it yields CASSLATGEKLFF.

This clone was detected a few times. V and J are TRBV30 and TRBJ1-1, with D possibly TRBD1 on 5 matching bases. Germline CDR1 reads GTSNPN; CDR2 reads SVGIG (reference sequence). V lost 0 bases, J lost 3 bases, and 11 bases lay in between. The CDR3 has 14 amino acids. The CDR3 sequence is CAWSVRGRYTEAFF. The CDR3, as DNA: TGTGCCTGGAGTGTACGGGGGAGGTACACTGAAGCTTTCTTT.

This clone appeared once. The rearrangement links TRBV2 to TRBJ1-5; D unclear. There are 14 residues in the CDR3. The germline CDR1 and CDR2 sequences are SNHLY and FYNNEI. Deletions cut 0 bases from V and 7 bases from J, with 10 bases between. The CDR3 reads CASSEAMSHQPQHF. CDR3 sequence (DNA): TGTGCCAGCAGTGAAGCGATGAGTCACCAGCCCCAGCATTTT.

This sequence joins TRBV10-3 and TRBJ2-1, with D possibly being TRBD2 (7 bases). This CDR3 is 15 amino acids long. Trimming shortened V by 1 base and J by 8 bases, and 15 bases separated the two germline ends. Per germline, CDR1 ENHRY and CDR2 SYGVKD. CDR3 in DNA: TGTGCCATCAGTGAGTGGGGGCTAGCGGCCGATGAGCAGTTCTTC. Translated, it gives CAISEWGLAADEQFF.

The genes are TRBV11-2 and TRBJ1-2; the D gene is possibly TRBD1 (6 bases). From germline, CDR1 is SGHAT and CDR2 FQNNGV. With 5 bases removed from V and 8 bases from J, the gap between germline ends came to 12 bases. The CDR3 loop spans 12 amino acids. CDR3 in amino acids: CASSLTGFGYTF. For the CDR3, the DNA is TGTGCCAGCAGCCTTACAGGGTTCGGCTACACCTTC. The full variable domain, in which reference TRBV11-2 and TRBJ1-2 provide the parts outside the CDR3, is EAGVAQSPRYKIIEKRQSVAFWCNPISGHATLYWYQQILGQGPKLLIQFQNNGVVDDSQLPKDRFSAERLKGVDSTLKIQPAKLEDSAVYLCASSLTGFGYTFGSGTRLTVV.

The chain employs TRBV6-5 and TRBJ1-5, with TRBD1 matching 7 bases. The germline gives CDR1 MNHEY, CDR2 SVGAGI. The length of the CDR3 is 15 residues. The J segment lost 2 bases and the V segment lost 6 bases, leaving 7 bases of the junction unmatched. CDR3 sequence reads: CASSPSGTGNQPQHF. In DNA form, the CDR3 reads TGTGCCAGCAGCCCATCCGGGACAGGCAATCAGCCCCAGCATTTT.

The CDR3 is CASRLWGGNSPLHF. The CDR3 DNA reads as TGTGCCAGCAGACTCTGGGGGGGAAATTCACCCCTCCACTTT. The V and J genes are TRBV28 and TRBJ1-6; a weak D match, TRBD1 (5 bases). V lost 6 bases to trimming and J lost 7 bases, with 13 bases between them. Germline lookup yields CDR1 MDHEN and CDR2 SYDVKM. The CDR3 consists of 14 residues.

DNA of the CDR3: TGTGCCAGCAGCAGGGACAGGTTTGAGCAGTACTTC. Its protein product is CASSRDRFEQYF. This sequence joins TRBV5-6 and TRBJ2-7, with 8 bases that match TRBD1. The J segment lost 7 bases and the V segment lost 4 bases, leaving 4 bases of the junction unmatched. The length of the CDR3 is 12 residues. CDR1 SGHDT and CDR2 YYEEEE come from the germline V gene.

The chain is built from TRBV11-2 and TRBJ2-1; 9 bases align to TRBD2. Germline lookup yields CDR1 SGHAT and CDR2 FQNNGV. V shed 6 bases and J 5 bases; nucleotides not matched to a gene: 8. CDR3 length: 15 residues. CDR3 sequence: CASRSTSGGDNEQFF. The CDR3 DNA sequence: TGTGCCAGCAGATCGACTAGCGGAGGAGACAATGAGCAGTTCTTC.

This clone came up once. The rearrangement joins TRBV21-1 to TRBJ1-1. TRBV21-1 is a documented pseudogene. This CDR3 spans 13 amino acids. This CDR3 reads CASSKAPGTEAFF. The CDR3 nucleotides are TGTGCCAGCAGCAAAGCGCCCGGCACTGAAGCTTTCTTT.

The rearrangement uses TRBV4-1 and TRBJ2-5; 11 bases match TRBD2. J was trimmed by 5 bases and V by 0 bases; bases with no gene match: 11. From germline, CDR1 is MGHRA and CDR2 YSYEKL. This CDR3 spans 18 amino acids. In DNA, the CDR3 is TGCGCCAGCAGCCAAGATCGAGGTAGCGGGAGGGGTCGGGAGACCCAGTACTTC. As protein: CASSQDRGSGRGRETQYF.

The chain is built from TRBV9 and TRBJ1-1; TRBD1 is a possible D gene (6 bases). This CDR3 has 13 amino acids. V was pared by 0 bases and J by 4 bases, with 7 bases between. Germline V CDR1 and CDR2: SGDLS, YYNGEE. CDR3 in amino acids: CASSVEDSTEAFF. CDR3 nucleotide sequence: TGTGCCAGCAGCGTAGAGGACAGCACTGAAGCTTTCTTT.

The rearrangement joins TRBV19 to TRBJ1-2; D is possibly TRBD1 (6 bases). The germline gives CDR1 LNHDA, CDR2 SQIVND (reference sequence). Trimming stripped 4 bases from V and 8 bases from J, with 11 bases between. The CDR3 is 12 amino acids. Here the CDR3 reads CASSNRDNGYTF. The DNA for the CDR3 is TGTGCCAGTAGTAACCGGGACAACGGCTACACCTTC.